The T cell receptor beta chain under discussion was sequenced for a study of graft-versus-host responses after intestinal transplantation. Whole-study findings and limits: An association linked early post-transplant HvG declines with peak circulating GvH clone levels. Some GvH clones appeared in ileal mucosa or blood before recipient bone marrow.

Worth noting for this clone: The antigen is unknown.

The length of the CDR3 is 14 residues. CDR1 is MDHEN, CDR2 SYDVKM, per germline. The ends were cut back, 6 bases at V and 4 bases at J, with 13 bases in the middle. The assay was immunoSEQ multiplex PCR, and TCRdb's table has in-frame clones only and misses some. Among approximately 75,000 clones listed, about 94% were seen once. This clonotype was sampled from a human donor who received an intestinal transplant. The chain carries TRBV28 and TRBJ2-1; possibly TRBD2 for D (6 bases). Specimen: unstimulated CD8+ T cells sorted from spleen or lymph node cells, collected before intestinal transplant. For the CDR3, the DNA is TGTGCCAGCAGACCTGGGACTTCTTACAATGAGCAGTTCTTC. Residues: CASRPGTSYNEQFF.